The 27 T cell receptor beta chains in this list originate from one sample, sequenced in a study of blood T cell repertoires in COVID-19. Method: immunoSEQ multiplex PCR; TCRdb's copy keeps in-frame clones and lacks some. The top ten hold approximately 6% of the sample, which has 60,000 to 75,000 clones, around four fifths seen once. The specimen was peripheral blood. These receptor sequences come from a woman in her seventies with acute or convalescent COVID-19.

The table lists this clone with a few counts. The gene calls are TRBV9 and TRBJ2-5, with 13 nucleotides matching TRBD2. The CDR3 extends over 16 amino acids. The V segment lost 4 bases and the J segment 5 bases; nucleotides outside the gene matches: 8. Germline CDR1 reads SGDLS; CDR2 reads YYNGEE. The CDR3 protein is CASSSTSGGVWETQYF. The CDR3 bases are TGTGCCAGCAGCAGTACTAGCGGGGGGGTCTGGGAGACCCAGTACTTC. The full variable domain, completed using reference TRBV9 and TRBJ2-5, is DSGVTQTPKHLITATGQRVTLRCSPRSGDLSVYWYQQSLDQGLQFLIQYYNGEERAKGNILERFSAQQFPDLHSELNLSSLELGDSALYFCASSSTSGGVWETQYFGPGTRLLVL.

Here the CDR3 reads CASSSAGFRSSYEQYF. The CDR3 DNA follows: TGTGCCAGCAGTTCCGCCGGATTTAGGAGCTCCTACGAGCAGTACTTC. The chain combines TRBV28 with TRBJ2-7, with D unresolved. Germline loops: CDR1 MDHEN, CDR2 SYDVKM. The length of the CDR3 is 16 residues. The V gene lost 4 bases and the J gene lost 0 bases, with 16 bases spanning the gap. The complete variable domain, with remaining parts taken from reference TRBV28 and TRBJ2-7, reads DVKVTQSSRYLVKRTGEKVFLECVQDMDHENMFWYRQDPGLGLRLIYFSYDVKMKEKGDIPEGYSVSREKKERFSLILESASTNQTSMYLCASSSAGFRSSYEQYFGPGTRLTVT.

This sequence joins TRBV19 and TRBJ2-4; 7 bases line up with TRBD1. Trimming took 7 bases from V and 4 from J; bases not matched to a gene: 4. The CDR3 runs to 13 residues. Germline CDR1 LNHDA, CDR2 SQIVND (reference sequence). The CDR3 loop is CASKDRRKNIQYF. CDR3 DNA: TGTGCCAGTAAGGACAGGCGTAAAAACATTCAGTACTTC.

This chain joins TRBV5-6 and TRBJ1-4; D is uncertain. Germline V CDR1 and CDR2: SGHDT, YYEEEE. The V gene lost 5 bases and the J gene lost 1 base, with 9 bases spanning the gap. The CDR3 is 14 amino acids. CDR3 protein: CASSEAGTNEKLFF. The CDR3 DNA sequence: TGTGCCAGCAGTGAGGCGGGAACTAATGAAAAACTGTTTTTT.

The V gene is TRBV7-2, the J gene TRBJ1-4; D is unresolved. The CDR3 totals 13 residues. Germline loops: CDR1 SGHTA, CDR2 FQGNSA. The V and J ends lost 6 bases and 7 bases respectively, with 12 bases between them. DNA for the CDR3: TGTGCCAGCAGGGAGGGTCCGGGTGAAAAACTGTTTTTT. Amino acids: CASREGPGEKLFF.

The chain uses TRBV5-8 and TRBJ1-6; D perhaps matches TRBD1 (6 bases). The CDR3 is made up of 15 amino acids. V lost 3 bases and J 6 bases, leaving 13 bases between the germline ends. Germline CDR1 SGHTS, CDR2 YDEGEE. The CDR3 sequence is CASSYLRGGNSPLHF. The CDR3 DNA reads as TGTGCCAGCAGCTACCTCAGGGGCGGTAATTCACCCCTCCACTTT.

This clone was found a few times. The V gene is TRBV28, the J gene TRBJ1-2; 9 nucleotides line up with TRBD1. CDR1 MDHEN and CDR2 SYDVKM come from the germline V gene. V was pared by 6 bases and J by 3 bases, with 8 bases of the junction left unmatched. CDR3 length: 15 amino acids. The CDR3 here is CASSPGTGIDYGYTF. Here the CDR3 DNA reads TGTGCCAGCAGCCCAGGGACAGGGATTGACTATGGCTACACCTTC.

This sequence joins TRBV14 and TRBJ1-2, with D possibly TRBD1 on 6 matching bases. Per the germline V gene, CDR1 is SGHDN and CDR2 is FVKESK. CDR3 length equals 15 residues. V lost 4 bases to trimming and J lost 3 bases, with 15 bases between them. The CDR3 sequence is CASSLGAGAHYGYTF. The CDR3 DNA follows: TGTGCCAGCAGCCTGGGGGCAGGGGCCCACTATGGCTACACCTTC.

The rearrangement joins TRBV19 to TRBJ2-5; 9 nucleotides match TRBD2. The CDR3 sequence is 16 residues long. CDR1 is LNHDA, CDR2 SQIVND, per germline (reference sequence). J lost 2 bases, V lost 3 bases, and 7 bases had no gene match. CDR3 in amino acids: CASSILAGGPQETQYF. The CDR3 nucleotides are TGTGCCAGTAGTATCTTGGCGGGGGGGCCACAAGAGACCCAGTACTTC.

J is TRBJ2-7 and V is TRBV4-2; maybe TRBD1 (5 bases). The CDR3 is 14 amino acids. Germline values: CDR1 LGHNA, CDR2 YNFKEQ. The ends were cut back, 0 bases at V and 6 bases at J, with 12 bases in the middle. The CDR3 DNA reads as TGTGCCAGCAGCCAAGATAGGGGTCCTAGCGAGCAGTACTTC. Protein: CASSQDRGPSEQYF.

The chain uses TRBV6-4 and TRBJ2-7, with TRBD1 identical over 7 bases. The ends lost 3 bases at V and 2 bases at J; junction bases unmatched: 7. CDR3 length: 15 amino acids. CDR1 is MRHNA and CDR2 is SNTAGT in the germline V gene. DNA of the CDR3: TGTGCCAGCAGTGAGTTACGGGACAGTGCCTACGAGCAGTACTTC. Translation: CASSELRDSAYEQYF.

The genes are TRBV5-5 and TRBJ2-3, with 7 bases identical to TRBD2. The CDR3 is 15 amino acids. Losses at the gene ends were 1 base for V and 0 bases for J; bases not matched to a gene: 2. CDR1 and CDR2 from the germline V gene are SGHKS and YYEKEE (reference sequence). The CDR3 sequence: CASSLISGSTDTQYF. CDR3 DNA sequence: TGTGCCAGCAGCTTGATTAGCGGGAGCACAGATACGCAGTATTTT.

The genes are TRBV7-9 and TRBJ1-2, with 8 bases identical to TRBD1. Looked up from germline, CDR1 is SEHNR and CDR2 is FQNEAQ (reference sequence). Trimming cost V 5 bases and J 8 bases; bases outside gene matches: 13. This CDR3 is built from 15 residues. In DNA form, the CDR3 reads TGTGCCAGCAGCCGCGAGCAGGGGGCAAAGTCGGGCTACACCTTC. It specifies CASSREQGAKSGYTF.

This clone was picked up one time. The gene calls are TRBV9 and TRBJ2-7; the D gene is possibly TRBD2 (6 bases). The length of the CDR3 is 15 residues. Trimming stripped 0 bases from V and 7 bases from J, with 17 bases between. The germline gives CDR1 SGDLS, CDR2 YYNGEE. The CDR3 coding sequence is TGTGCCAGCAGCGTAGGGTGGGACTCCATAGGGGAGCAGTACTTC. Residues: CASSVGWDSIGEQYF.

J is TRBJ1-2 and V is TRBV20-1; 10 bases line up with TRBD1. Germline CDR1 is DFQATT and CDR2 is SNEGSKA (reference sequence). The CDR3 consists of 14 residues. V lost 3 bases to trimming and J lost 2 bases; unmatched junction nucleotides: 3. The CDR3 DNA sequence: TGCAGTGCTAGTTTGACAGGGGGCAACTATGGCTACACCTTC. Translation: CSASLTGGNYGYTF.

The chain couples TRBV21-1 to TRBJ1-6; the table calls TRBD1, which could not be checked here. TRBV21-1 is a recognized pseudogene. This CDR3 spans 17 amino acids. CDR3 bases: TGTGCCAGCAGCAAAAACCTCCCGACAGGATATAATTCACCCCTCCACTTT. Its translation is CASSKNLPTGYNSPLHF.

The V and J genes are TRBV28 and TRBJ1-6; a possible D gene is TRBD1 (5 bases). V was pared by 4 bases and J by 5 bases, with 12 bases between. The V gene's germline CDR1 is MDHEN and CDR2 SYDVKM. The CDR3 has 15 amino acids. This CDR3 reads CASSSGGWDNSPLHF. CDR3 nucleotides: TGTGCCAGCAGTTCCGGGGGTTGGGATAATTCACCCCTCCACTTT.

V and J are TRBV15 and TRBJ2-5, with 7 bases aligning to TRBD2. V trimming: 0 bases; J trimming: 3 bases; junction bases outside the gene matches: 1. Germline V gene sequence: CDR1 LNHNV, CDR2 YYDKDF (reference sequence). The CDR3 extends over 14 amino acids. For the CDR3, the DNA is TGTGCCACCAGCAGAGATCGGGGGGAAGAGACCCAGTACTTC. It is translated as CATSRDRGEETQYF.

The chain uses TRBV29-1 and TRBJ2-5; the D gene is possibly TRBD1 (6 bases). With 0 bases removed from V and 4 bases from J, the gap between germline ends came to 9 bases. The CDR3 has 13 residues. Germline V gene sequence: CDR1 SQVTM, CDR2 ANQGSEA. CDR3 nucleotide sequence: TGCAGCGTTGAAGATGGGGGCGCAGAGACCCAGTACTTC. It yields the protein CSVEDGGAETQYF.

This clone was observed a single time. The chain combines TRBV2 with TRBJ2-3, with D unresolved. This CDR3 region has 14 residues. V was clipped by 2 bases and J by 0 bases, with 6 bases between them. CDR1 SNHLY and CDR2 FYNNEI come from the germline V gene. CDR3 sequence (DNA): TGTGCCAGCAGTGAACTGAGTAGCACAGATACGCAGTATTTT. Protein product: CASSELSSTDTQYF.

This clone has only a few counts. DNA for the CDR3: TGTGCCAGCAGCGTAGCCCCCGGGACTAGTAGAGAGACCCAGTACTTC. It encodes CASSVAPGTSRETQYF. This chain joins TRBV9 and TRBJ2-5, with TRBD2 matching 8 bases. The germline V gene encodes CDR1 SGDLS and CDR2 YYNGEE. The CDR3 is 16 residues long. With 0 bases clipped from V and 4 bases from J, the junction kept 8 bases outside the gene matches.

The genes are TRBV6-5 and TRBJ2-5, with D tentatively TRBD1 (5 bases). Germline V gene data show CDR1 as MNHEY and CDR2 as SVGAGI. The CDR3 loop spans 14 amino acids. Trimming took 0 bases from V and 4 from J, leaving 9 bases between them. As DNA, the CDR3 is TGTGCCAGCAGTTACTCAGGGGTGACAGAGACCCAGTACTTC. Its translation: CASSYSGVTETQYF.

The chain uses TRBV6-1 and TRBJ1-2; the D is unclear. Trimming removed 2 bases from V and 5 bases from J, with 9 bases in between. The CDR3 has 13 amino acids. CDR1 is MNHNS, CDR2 SASEGT, per germline. The CDR3 loop reads CASSERTVYGYTF. The DNA of the CDR3 is TGTGCCAGCAGTGAACGAACTGTTTATGGCTACACCTTC.

The rearrangement links TRBV7-3 to TRBJ2-1; TRBD2 might be the D (6 bases). This CDR3 has 14 residues. The V end was cut by 2 bases, the J end by 7 bases, with 12 bases between. Per the germline V gene, CDR1 is SGHTA and CDR2 is FQGTGA. The CDR3 region has the DNA TGTGCCAGCAGCTTAGGGTCCGGGGGAAATGAGCAGTTCTTC. Translation: CASSLGSGGNEQFF.

CDR3 DNA: TGTGCCAGCAGCTTGTCGGCGGGGGGCTTAGAGACCCAGTACTTC. Its protein product is CASSLSAGGLETQYF. This chain links TRBV5-4 with TRBJ2-5, with 8 nucleotides matching TRBD2. The V gene's germline CDR1 is SGHNT and CDR2 YYREEE (reference sequence). Trimming at V came to 1 base and at J to 4 bases, leaving 6 bases not matched to a gene. The CDR3 contains 15 residues.

This sequence joins TRBV11-2 and TRBJ1-5, with D possibly TRBD1 on 5 matching bases. Trimming stripped 4 bases from V and 10 bases from J, with 14 bases between. Germline CDR1 is SGHAT and CDR2 is FQNNGV. The CDR3 consists of 13 residues. For the CDR3, the DNA is TGTGCCAGCAGCTCAATTCAGGGCAACCCCCAGCATTTT. The encoded protein is CASSSIQGNPQHF.

The chain employs TRBV3-1 (or the pseudogene TRBV3-2) and TRBJ1-4; 7 bases are a match to TRBD1. Losses at the gene ends were 5 bases for V and 8 bases for J; bases not matched to a gene: 14. Germline V lookup: CDR1 LGHDT, CDR2 YNNKEL (reference sequence). The CDR3 spans 16 residues. The CDR3 region has the DNA TGTGCCAGCAGCAGCAAGACAGGGACAATAGGCGAAAAACTGTTTTTT. Protein sequence: CASSSKTGTIGEKLFF.